The rows below give T cell receptor beta chains drawn from one sample of a study of PD-1 blockade in classical Hodgkin lymphoma. Here immunoSEQ multiplex PCR was the method, and the copy in TCRdb shows in-frame clones only, minus some. Among approximately 6,400 clones listed, less than 80% were seen once. Sample: CD4+ T cells from blood, taken at baseline. The receptor set was obtained from a human donor with classical Hodgkin lymphoma. The CDR3 runs from the conserved cysteine through the conserved F or W. D genes are given only for firm matches. Clone size is stated in some rows and not others, as once, few, many or a class when expanded.

>TRBV28|TRBJ1-4|.|.
CATIRRGFGEKLFF
TGTGCCACCATCCGTCGGGGGTTTGGTGAAAAACTGTTTTTT
>TRBV7-2|TRBJ2-1|.|TRBD2
CASSLRDWRGGRFGNEQFF
TGTGCCAGCAGCTTACGGGACTGGCGGGGGGGCCGGTTTGGGAATGAGCAGTTCTTC
>TRBV19|TRBJ2-3|.|.
CASSSTGGTDTQYF
TGTGCCAGTAGTTCAACCGGTGGAACAGATACGCAGTATTTT
>TRBV2|TRBJ1-1|.|.
CASTFGQMNTEAFF
TGTGCCAGCACCTTCGGACAGATGAACACTGAAGCTTTCTTT
>TRBV9|TRBJ2-7|once|TRBD1
CASSRTGTGFYEQYF
TGTGCCAGCAGCCGGACCGGGACAGGTTTCTACGAGCAGTACTTC
>TRBV23-1|TRBJ2-4|.|TRBD2
CASWEGPEGKNIQYF
TGCGCCAGCTGGGAGGGACCAGAAGGGAAAAACATTCAGTACTTC
>TRBV7-3|TRBJ1-6|.|TRBD1
CASSVTGLTPLHF
TGTGCCAGCAGCGTGACAGGGTTGACACCCCTCCACTTT
>TRBV11-1|TRBJ1-1|.|TRBD1
CASSSGQGGGTEAFF
TGTGCCAGCAGCTCGGGACAGGGGGGAGGCACTGAAGCTTTCTTT
>TRBV19|TRBJ1-6|.|TRBD1
CASSITNRGENSPLHF
TGTGCCAGTAGTATAACAAACAGGGGCGAAAATTCACCCCTCCACTTT
>TRBV5-4|TRBJ2-5|.|.
CASSLESRGETQYF
TGTGCCAGCAGCTTGGAGAGTAGGGGAGAGACCCAGTACTTC
>TRBV5-6|TRBJ2-3|.|TRBD2
CASSGTSGGLSTDTQYF
TGTGCCAGCAGCGGGACTAGCGGGGGGCTTAGCACAGATACGCAGTATTTT
>TRBV7-9|TRBJ1-3|.|.
CASSLESGNTIYF
TGTGCCAGCAGCTTAGAGTCTGGAAACACCATATATTTT
>TRBV30|TRBJ1-4|.|.
CAWSEVKGNLFF
TGTGCCTGGAGTGAGGTTAAGGGGAATCTGTTTTTT
>TRBV5-4|TRBJ2-1|.|.
CASSPRNPNNEQFF
TGTGCCAGCAGCCCTCGGAACCCTAACAATGAGCAGTTCTTC
>TRBV4-3|TRBJ2-3|once|TRBD2
CASSQDNLAGTSDTQYF
TGCGCCAGCAGCCAAGACAACCTAGCGGGGACGTCAGATACGCAGTATTTT
>TRBV7-2|TRBJ2-3|few|.
CASSSQGTDTQYF
TGTGCCAGCAGCTCACAGGGCACAGATACGCAGTATTTT
>TRBV15|TRBJ2-7|.|TRBD1
CATSRVARGRGEQYF
TGTGCCACCAGCAGAGTAGCCAGGGGGCGAGGCGAGCAGTACTTC
>TRBV9|TRBJ1-2|.|.
CASSVGDYGYTF
TGTGCCAGCAGCGTAGGGGACTATGGCTACACCTTC
>TRBV7-8|TRBJ2-1|.|TRBD1
CASSFTGGSYNEQFF
TGTGCCAGCAGCTTTACAGGGGGTTCCTACAATGAGCAGTTCTTC
>TRBV4-2|TRBJ2-2|once|TRBD2
CASSQERGANTGELFF
TGTGCCAGCAGCCAAGAACGGGGGGCGAACACCGGGGAGCTGTTTTTT
>TRBV4-1|TRBJ2-3|once|.
CASSQEGTRVGDTQYF
TGCGCCAGCAGCCAAGAGGGCACCCGGGTTGGCGATACGCAGTATTTT